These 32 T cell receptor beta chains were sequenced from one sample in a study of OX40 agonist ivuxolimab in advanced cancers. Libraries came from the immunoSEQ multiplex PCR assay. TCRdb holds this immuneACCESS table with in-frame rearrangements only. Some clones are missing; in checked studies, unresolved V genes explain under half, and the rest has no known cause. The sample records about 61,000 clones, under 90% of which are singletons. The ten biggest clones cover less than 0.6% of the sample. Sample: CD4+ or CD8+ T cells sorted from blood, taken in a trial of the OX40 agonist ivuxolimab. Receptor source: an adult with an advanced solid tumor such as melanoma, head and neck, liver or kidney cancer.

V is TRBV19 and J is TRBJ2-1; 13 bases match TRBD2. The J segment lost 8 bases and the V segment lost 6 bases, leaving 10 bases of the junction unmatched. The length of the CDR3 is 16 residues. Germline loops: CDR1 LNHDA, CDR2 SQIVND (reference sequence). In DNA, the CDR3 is TGTGCCAGTAGCAGGACTAGCGGGAGAATATCCCATGAGCAGTTCTTC. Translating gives CASSRTSGRISHEQFF.

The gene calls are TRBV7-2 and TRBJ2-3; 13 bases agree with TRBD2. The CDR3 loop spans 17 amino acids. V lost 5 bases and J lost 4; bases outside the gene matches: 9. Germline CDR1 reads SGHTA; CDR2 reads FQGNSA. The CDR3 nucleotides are TGTGCCAGCAGCCCTCGGACTAGCGGGAGAATCCCAGATACGCAGTATTTT. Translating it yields CASSPRTSGRIPDTQYF.

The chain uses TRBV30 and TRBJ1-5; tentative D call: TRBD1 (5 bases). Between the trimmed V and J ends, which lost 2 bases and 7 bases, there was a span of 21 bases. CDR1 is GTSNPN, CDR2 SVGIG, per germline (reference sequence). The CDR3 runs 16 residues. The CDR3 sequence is CAWSHTARESGQPQHF. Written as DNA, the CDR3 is TGTGCCTGGAGTCATACGGCCAGGGAGTCGGGACAGCCCCAGCATTTT.

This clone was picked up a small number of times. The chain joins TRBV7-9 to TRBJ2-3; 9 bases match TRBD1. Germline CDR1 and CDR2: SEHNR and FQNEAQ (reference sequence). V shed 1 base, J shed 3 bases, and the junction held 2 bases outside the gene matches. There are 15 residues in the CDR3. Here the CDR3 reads CASSLGDRETDTQYF. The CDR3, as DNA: TGTGCCAGCAGCTTAGGGGACAGGGAGACAGATACGCAGTATTTT.

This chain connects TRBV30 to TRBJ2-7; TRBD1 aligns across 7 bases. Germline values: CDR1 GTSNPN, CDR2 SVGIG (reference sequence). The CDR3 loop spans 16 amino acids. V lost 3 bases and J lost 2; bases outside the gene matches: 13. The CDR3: CAWRDLTGASPYEQYF. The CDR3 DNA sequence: TGTGCCTGGAGGGATTTAACAGGGGCGTCCCCCTACGAGCAGTACTTC.

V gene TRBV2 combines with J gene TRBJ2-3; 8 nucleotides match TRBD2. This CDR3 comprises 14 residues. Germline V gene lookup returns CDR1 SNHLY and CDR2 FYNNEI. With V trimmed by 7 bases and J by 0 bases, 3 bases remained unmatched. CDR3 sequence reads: CASNSGTSTDTQYF. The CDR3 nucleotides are TGTGCCAGCAATAGCGGGACTAGCACAGATACGCAGTATTTT.

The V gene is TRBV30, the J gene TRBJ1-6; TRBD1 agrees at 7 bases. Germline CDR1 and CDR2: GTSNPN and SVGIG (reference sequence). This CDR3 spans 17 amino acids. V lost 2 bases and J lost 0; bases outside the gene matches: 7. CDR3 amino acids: CAWSYRGWTSYNSPLHF. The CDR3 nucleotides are TGTGCCTGGAGTTACAGGGGATGGACCTCCTATAATTCACCCCTCCACTTT.

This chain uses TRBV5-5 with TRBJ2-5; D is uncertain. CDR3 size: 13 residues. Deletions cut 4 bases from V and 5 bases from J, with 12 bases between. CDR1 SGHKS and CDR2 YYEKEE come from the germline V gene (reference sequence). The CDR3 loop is CASSPGPAETQYF. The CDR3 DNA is TGTGCCAGCAGCCCAGGACCGGCGGAGACCCAGTACTTC.

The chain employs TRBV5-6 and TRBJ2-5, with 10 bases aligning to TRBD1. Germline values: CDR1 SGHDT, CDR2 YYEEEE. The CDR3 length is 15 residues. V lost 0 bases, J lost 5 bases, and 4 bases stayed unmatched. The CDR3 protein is CASSLGTGGAETQYF. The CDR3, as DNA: TGTGCCAGCAGCTTGGGGACAGGGGGTGCGGAGACCCAGTACTTC.

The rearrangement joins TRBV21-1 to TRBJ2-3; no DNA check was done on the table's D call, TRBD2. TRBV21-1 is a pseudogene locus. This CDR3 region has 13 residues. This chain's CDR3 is CATRGGSTDTQYF. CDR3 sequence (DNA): TGTGCCACCCGGGGGGGAAGCACAGATACGCAGTATTTT.

The DNA for the CDR3 is TGCGCCAGCAGCTTGCCAACAGCAACTAATGAAAAACTGTTTTTT. This encodes CASSLPTATNEKLFF. The V and J genes are TRBV5-1 and TRBJ1-4; D is unresolved. Germline V CDR1 and CDR2: SGHRS, YFSETQ. This CDR3 comprises 15 residues. V dropped 1 base and J dropped 0 bases, with 7 bases sitting between them.

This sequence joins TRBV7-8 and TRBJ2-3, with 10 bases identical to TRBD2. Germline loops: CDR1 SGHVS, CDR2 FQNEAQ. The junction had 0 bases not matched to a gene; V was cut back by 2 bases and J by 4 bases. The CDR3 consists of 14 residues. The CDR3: CASSLLAGADTQYF. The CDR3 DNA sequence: TGTGCCAGCAGCTTACTAGCGGGAGCAGATACGCAGTATTTT.

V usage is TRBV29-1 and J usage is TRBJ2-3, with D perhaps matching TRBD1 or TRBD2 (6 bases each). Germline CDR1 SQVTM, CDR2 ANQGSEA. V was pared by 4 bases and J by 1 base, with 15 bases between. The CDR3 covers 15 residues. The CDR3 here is CSVGYPGEGTDTQYF. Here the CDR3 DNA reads TGCAGCGTTGGCTACCCAGGGGAGGGCACAGATACGCAGTATTTT.

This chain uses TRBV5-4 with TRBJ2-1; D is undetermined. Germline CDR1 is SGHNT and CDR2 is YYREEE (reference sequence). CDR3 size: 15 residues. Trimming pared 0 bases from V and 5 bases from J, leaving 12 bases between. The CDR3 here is CASSLELGTDNEQFF. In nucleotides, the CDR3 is TGTGCCAGCAGCTTGGAACTGGGTACGGACAATGAGCAGTTCTTC.

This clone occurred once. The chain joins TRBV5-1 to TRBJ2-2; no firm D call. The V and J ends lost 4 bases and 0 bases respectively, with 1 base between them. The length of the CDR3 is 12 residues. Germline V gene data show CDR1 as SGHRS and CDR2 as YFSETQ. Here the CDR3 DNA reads TGCGCCAGCAGCACGAACACCGGGGAGCTGTTTTTT. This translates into CASSTNTGELFF.

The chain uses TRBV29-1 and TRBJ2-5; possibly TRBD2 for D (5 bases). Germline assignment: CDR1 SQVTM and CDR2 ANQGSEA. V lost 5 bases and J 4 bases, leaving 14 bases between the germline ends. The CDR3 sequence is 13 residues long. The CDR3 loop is CSVTSPSRETQYF. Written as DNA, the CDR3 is TGCAGCGTTACTTCGCCTAGCCGAGAGACCCAGTACTTC.

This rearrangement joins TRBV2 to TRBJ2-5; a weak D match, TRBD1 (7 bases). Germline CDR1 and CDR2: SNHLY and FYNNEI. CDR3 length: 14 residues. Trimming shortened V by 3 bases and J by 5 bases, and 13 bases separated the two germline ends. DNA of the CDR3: TGTGCCAGCAGTGAGGAGGGGGCAGCGGAGACCCAGTACTTC. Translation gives CASSEEGAAETQYF.

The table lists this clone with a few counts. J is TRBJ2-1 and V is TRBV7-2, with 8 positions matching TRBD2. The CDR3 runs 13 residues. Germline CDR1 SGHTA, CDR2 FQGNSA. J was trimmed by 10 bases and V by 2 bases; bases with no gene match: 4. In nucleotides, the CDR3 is TGTGCCAGCAGCTTATGGCGGGAGGAGGAGCAGTTCTTC. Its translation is CASSLWREEEQFF.

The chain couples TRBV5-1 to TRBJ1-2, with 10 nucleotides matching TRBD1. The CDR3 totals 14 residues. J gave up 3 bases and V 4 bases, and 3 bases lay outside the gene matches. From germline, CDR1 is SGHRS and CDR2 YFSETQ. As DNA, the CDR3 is TGCGCCAGCAGCCGACAGGGGGCGGACTATGGCTACACCTTC. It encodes CASSRQGADYGYTF.

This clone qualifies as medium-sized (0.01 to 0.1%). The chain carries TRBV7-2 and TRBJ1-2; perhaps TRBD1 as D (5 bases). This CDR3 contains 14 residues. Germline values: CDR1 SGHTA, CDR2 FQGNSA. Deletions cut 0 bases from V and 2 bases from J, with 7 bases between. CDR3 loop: CASSLARGNYGYTF. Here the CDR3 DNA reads TGTGCCAGCAGCTTAGCGCGGGGGAACTATGGCTACACCTTC.

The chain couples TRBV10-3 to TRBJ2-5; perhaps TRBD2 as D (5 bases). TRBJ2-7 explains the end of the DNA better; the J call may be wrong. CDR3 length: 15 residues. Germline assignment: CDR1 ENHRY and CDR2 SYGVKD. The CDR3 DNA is TGTGCCATCAGTGACCCGGAGAGGGAGCCCTACGAGCAGTACTTC. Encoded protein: CAISDPEREPYEQYF.

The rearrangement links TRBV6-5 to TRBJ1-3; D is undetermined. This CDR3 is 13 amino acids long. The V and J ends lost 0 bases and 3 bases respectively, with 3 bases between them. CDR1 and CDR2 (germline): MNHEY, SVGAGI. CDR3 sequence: CASSYSNGNTIYF. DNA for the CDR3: TGTGCCAGCAGTTACTCGAATGGAAACACCATATATTTT.

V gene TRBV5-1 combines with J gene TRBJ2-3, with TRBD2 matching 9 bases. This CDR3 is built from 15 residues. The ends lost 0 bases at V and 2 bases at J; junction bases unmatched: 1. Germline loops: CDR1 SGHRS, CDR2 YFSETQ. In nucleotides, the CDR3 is TGCGCCAGCAGCTTGGGCGGGGGGGACACAGATACGCAGTATTTT. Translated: CASSLGGGDTDTQYF. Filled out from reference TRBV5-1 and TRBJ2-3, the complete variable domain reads KAGVTQTPRYLIKTRGQQVTLSCSPISGHRSVSWYQQTPGQGLQFLFEYFSETQRNKGNFPGRFSGRQFSNSRSEMNVSTLELGDSALYLCASSLGGGDTDTQYFGPGTRLTVL.

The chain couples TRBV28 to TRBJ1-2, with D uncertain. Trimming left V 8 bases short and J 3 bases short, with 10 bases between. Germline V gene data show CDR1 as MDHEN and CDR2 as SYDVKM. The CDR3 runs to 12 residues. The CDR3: CASALEDYGYTF. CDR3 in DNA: TGTGCCAGCGCCCTGGAGGACTATGGCTACACCTTC.

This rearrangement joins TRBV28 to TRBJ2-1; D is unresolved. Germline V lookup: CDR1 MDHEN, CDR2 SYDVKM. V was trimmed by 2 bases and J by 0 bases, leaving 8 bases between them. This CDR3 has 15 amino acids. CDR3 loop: CASSLLFRSYNEQFF. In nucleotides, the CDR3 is TGTGCCAGCAGTTTACTGTTTCGCTCCTACAATGAGCAGTTCTTC.

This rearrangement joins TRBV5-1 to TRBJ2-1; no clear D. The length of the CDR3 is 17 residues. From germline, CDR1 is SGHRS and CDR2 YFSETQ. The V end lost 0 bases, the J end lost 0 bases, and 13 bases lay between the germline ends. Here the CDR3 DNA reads TGCGCCAGCAGCTTGGCGCTGTCTCAGAGCTCCTACAATGAGCAGTTCTTC. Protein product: CASSLALSQSSYNEQFF. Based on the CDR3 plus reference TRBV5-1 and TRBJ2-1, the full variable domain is KAGVTQTPRYLIKTRGQQVTLSCSPISGHRSVSWYQQTPGQGLQFLFEYFSETQRNKGNFPGRFSGRQFSNSRSEMNVSTLELGDSALYLCASSLALSQSSYNEQFFGPGTRLTVL.

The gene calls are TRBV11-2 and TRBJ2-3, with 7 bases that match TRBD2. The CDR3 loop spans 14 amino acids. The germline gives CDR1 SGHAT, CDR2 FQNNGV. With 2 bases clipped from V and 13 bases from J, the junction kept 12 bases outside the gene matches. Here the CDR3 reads CASSLIAGEPVKYF. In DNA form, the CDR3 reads TGTGCCAGCAGCTTAATCGCGGGAGAGCCCGTTAAGTATTTT.

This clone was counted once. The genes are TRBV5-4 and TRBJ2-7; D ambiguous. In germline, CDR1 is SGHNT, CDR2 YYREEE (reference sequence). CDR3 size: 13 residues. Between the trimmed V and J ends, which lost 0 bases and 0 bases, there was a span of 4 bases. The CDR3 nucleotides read TGTGCCAGCAGCTTGGAGGTCTCCTACGAGCAGTACTTC. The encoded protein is CASSLEVSYEQYF.

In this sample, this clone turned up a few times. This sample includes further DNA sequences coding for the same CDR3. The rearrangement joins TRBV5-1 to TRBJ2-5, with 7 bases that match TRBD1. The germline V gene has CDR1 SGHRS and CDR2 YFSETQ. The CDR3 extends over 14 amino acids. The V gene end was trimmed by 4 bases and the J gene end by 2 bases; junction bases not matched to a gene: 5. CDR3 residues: CASSRTGVQETQYF. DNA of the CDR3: TGCGCCAGCAGCCGGACAGGAGTACAAGAGACCCAGTACTTC.

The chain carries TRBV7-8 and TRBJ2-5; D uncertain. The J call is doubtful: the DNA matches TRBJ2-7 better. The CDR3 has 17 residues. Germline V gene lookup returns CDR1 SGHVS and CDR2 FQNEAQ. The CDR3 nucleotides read TGTGCCAGCAACACGATAGGCACCCCTTCACCGTCCTACGAGCAGTACTTC. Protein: CASNTIGTPSPSYEQYF.

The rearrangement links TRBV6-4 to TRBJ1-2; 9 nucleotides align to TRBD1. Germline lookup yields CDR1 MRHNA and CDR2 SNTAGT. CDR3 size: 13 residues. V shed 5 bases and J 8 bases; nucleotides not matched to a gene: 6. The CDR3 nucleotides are TGTGCCAGCAGTTCCGGGACAGGGAGCGGCTACACCTTC. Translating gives CASSSGTGSGYTF.

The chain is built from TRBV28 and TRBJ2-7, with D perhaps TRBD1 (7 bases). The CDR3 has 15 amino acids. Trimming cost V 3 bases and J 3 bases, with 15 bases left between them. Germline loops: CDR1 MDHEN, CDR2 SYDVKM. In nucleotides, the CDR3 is TGTGCCAGCAGTTTCCCGAGCAGGGGGGTCTACGAGCAGTACTTC. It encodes CASSFPSRGVYEQYF.